The next 2 T cell receptor beta chains were all read from a single sample in a study of blood T cell repertoires in COVID-19. Clones were sequenced by immunoSEQ multiplex PCR, and TCRdb holds only the in-frame ones, with some missing. This table holds approximately 270,000 clones, approximately 84% found once. The sequencing sample was made of peripheral blood. These receptors were taken from a person aged 70 to 79 with COVID-19, enrolled during active disease.

The CDR3 DNA reads TGTGCCATCAGTGATGGAACCGGGACAGGGAATTACGAGCAGTACTTC. Its translation: CAISDGTGTGNYEQYF. The chain combines TRBV10-3 with TRBJ2-7; 9 bases are a match to TRBD1. This CDR3 is 16 amino acids long. The germline V gene encodes CDR1 ENHRY and CDR2 SYGVKD. J gave up 4 bases and V 3 bases, and 10 bases lay outside the gene matches.

J is TRBJ2-1 and V is TRBV7-2, with 10 nucleotides matching TRBD2. This CDR3 has 15 amino acids. Germline-derived CDR1 and CDR2 are SGHTA and FQGNSA. After removal of 5 bases from V and 5 bases from J, the junction contained 6 bases not matched to a gene. This CDR3 is CASSPSGRANNEQFF. In DNA form, the CDR3 reads TGTGCCAGCAGCCCGAGCGGGAGGGCCAACAATGAGCAGTTCTTC. Variable domain in full (rest from reference TRBV7-2 and TRBJ2-1): GAGVSQSPSNKVTEKGKDVELRCDPISGHTALYWYRQSLGQGLEFLIYFQGNSAPDKSGLPSDRFSAERTGGSVSTLTIQRTQQEDSAVYLCASSPSGRANNEQFFGPGTRLTVL.